The present TCR beta chain was sequenced within a study of neurological immune-mediated disorders (dated by TCRdb to the late 2010s). Background for the entire study: The study compared peripheral blood TCR-beta repertoires of HTLV-I-associated myelopathy (HAM/TSP) patients, multiple sclerosis patients and healthy controls using UMI-based sequencing. The approximately 110 TCR-beta libraries included longitudinal samples, technical triplicates and paired sorted CD4+ and CD8+ T-cell subsets alongside PBMC samples. The cohort included some 66 subjects: roughly 14 with HAM/TSP, some 35 with multiple sclerosis, and approximately 20 healthy controls.

This clonotype was seen ten or more times. What this receptor recognizes is not known. No base quality values were provided; no much bigger clone lies one nucleotide off. CDR1 and CDR2, per the germline V gene (reference sequence), are DFQATT and SNEGSKA. The CDR3 numbers 15 residues from cysteine through phenylalanine. This entry keeps only the CDR3 DNA: 45 bases, framed from base 1. V was cut back by 0 bases and J by 5 bases, leaving a gap of 16 bases between them. Results the study describes overall, beyond this receptor: The highest TCR clonal expansion was observed in HAM/TSP patients, whereas the lowest was observed in MS patients, even when compared with healthy controls. No identical CDR3 amino acid sequences were shared among expanded clones across subjects, suggesting private TCR-beta repertoires in all groups.

Healthy controls were blood bank volunteers in Maryland, USA. For the sorted-subset TCR libraries, the starting material was 750,000 to 1,000,000 sorted CD4+ or CD8+ T cells. Peripheral blood was subjected to Ficoll-Hypaque density gradient centrifugation to isolate PBMCs, which were then cryopreserved in liquid nitrogen. The study also sequenced paired sorted CD4+ and CD8+ subsets from healthy controls, HAM/TSP patients and MS patients. cDNA was synthesized by template-switch 5'RACE using a primer with a 10-nucleotide random unique molecular identifier that tagged each TCR transcript. Every sequencing run yielded over 170 million TCR-beta sequences covering 15-18 subjects. Total RNA was extracted with the RNeasy kit. TCR-beta VDJ regions were amplified with primers for the TCR constant region and the 5'RACE anchor, using the KAPA Real-time Library Amplification kit. Sample indexes and Illumina adaptors were added in a first PCR, and a second PCR then increased library yield. The roughly 650 bp TCR product was size-selected on a 2% E-gel SizeSelection system after Ampure bead purification. Before pooling, library quality was assessed on a Bioanalyzer, concentration was determined with Qubit, and library quantification was performed with the Kapa Library Quantification kit. An Illumina HiSeq 2500 sequenced the libraries paired-end 2 x 150 bp. To increase sequence diversity, roughly 23-30% phiX was spiked into each library pool. In the original analysis: The UMI-based MiGEC pipeline processed quality-filtered reads and removed over 80% of raw TCR sequences during error correction. VDJ genes were aligned to IMGT germline references, and clonotypes were defined by unique CDR3 amino acid sequence plus V-J genes. Clonal expansion, Shannon diversity, and CDR3 relatedness (CalcPairwiseDistances, ClusterSamples) were evaluated with VDJtools, and phylogenetic trees were built with CLCbio workbench. Using coefficient-of-variation modelling across technical triplicates, the study counted a clone as expanded if it had at least 8 unique UMIs. TCRdb handled the public reads itself, with Q25 trimming in fastp and clone calling in MiXCR, and kept productive beta chains. All rows with the same CDR3 protein become a single entry with the most common DNA and genes. TCRdb's processing, not the authors', yielded these V and J calls. The sample data list roughly 17,000 distinct CDR3 sequences, and roughly 10% of these were observed just once. The ten largest clonotypes hold around 40% of the sample.

The sequencing input was CD8+ T cells from blood. The TCR originated in a man aged 45-65 years in good health. In this chain, TRBV20-1 is recombined with TRBJ2-5; no D segment can be confidently identified. The sequenced DNA is TGCAGTGCTAGAGATCGCTATACGGCGCGCGAGACCCAGTACTTC. This codes for CSARDRYTARETQYF.